Sequencing of this TCR beta chain was carried out in a study of cytomegalovirus exposure and HLA in healthy donors. Study as a whole: A subsequent analysis stated that the 120 or so validation repertoires were run on the same platform as the roughly 700 first-cohort repertoires.

The germline gives CDR1 MDHEN, CDR2 SYDVKM. The CDR3 contains 14 residues. The junction had 4 bases not matched to a gene; V was cut back by 6 bases and J by 3 bases. Whole-study results and caveats: Both high specificity and high sensitivity reportedly marked the classifier's diagnosis of cytomegalovirus status. Investigators reported 150 to 200 TCR beta chains as tied to cytomegalovirus.

Assay: immunoSEQ multiplex PCR; the TCRdb copy retains only in-frame clones and omits some. The sample yields 130,000 or so clones, over 75% seen once. This clone was detected a few times. Its antigen is unknown. Other DNA sequences from this sample encode an identical CDR3 as well. The clonotype originates from a woman in her 30s in good health and CMV-seronegative. The specimen sequenced was PBMCs. The chain employs TRBV28 and TRBJ2-7, with TRBD1 matching over 11 bases. CDR3 loop: CASSGTGGRYEQYF. CDR3 coding DNA: TGTGCCAGCAGCGGGACAGGGGGTCGCTACGAGCAGTACTTC.